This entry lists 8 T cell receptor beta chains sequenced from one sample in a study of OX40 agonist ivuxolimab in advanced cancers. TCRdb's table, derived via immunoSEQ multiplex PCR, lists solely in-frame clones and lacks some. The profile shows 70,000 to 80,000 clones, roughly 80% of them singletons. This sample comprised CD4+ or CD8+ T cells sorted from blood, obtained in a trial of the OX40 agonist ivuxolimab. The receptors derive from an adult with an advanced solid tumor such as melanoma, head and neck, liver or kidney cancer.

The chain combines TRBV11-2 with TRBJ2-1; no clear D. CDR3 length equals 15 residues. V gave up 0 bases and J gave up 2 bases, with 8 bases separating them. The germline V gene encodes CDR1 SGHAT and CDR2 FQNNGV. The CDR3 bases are TGTGCCAGCAGCTTAGACGGTAGGACCTACAATGAGCAGTTCTTC. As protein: CASSLDGRTYNEQFF.

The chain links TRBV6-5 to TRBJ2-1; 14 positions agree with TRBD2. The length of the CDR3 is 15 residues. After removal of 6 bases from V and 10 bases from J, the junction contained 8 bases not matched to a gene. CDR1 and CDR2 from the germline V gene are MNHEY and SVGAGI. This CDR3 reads CASRPTSGRAHEQFF. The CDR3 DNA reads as TGTGCCAGCAGGCCGACTAGCGGGAGGGCCCACGAGCAGTTCTTC.

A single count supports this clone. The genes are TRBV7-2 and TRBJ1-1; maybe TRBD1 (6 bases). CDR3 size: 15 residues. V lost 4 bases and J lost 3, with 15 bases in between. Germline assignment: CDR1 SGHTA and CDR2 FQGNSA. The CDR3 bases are TGTGCCAGCAGCTCCAGGGGCTCGCGAGACACTGAAGCTTTCTTT. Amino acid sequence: CASSSRGSRDTEAFF.

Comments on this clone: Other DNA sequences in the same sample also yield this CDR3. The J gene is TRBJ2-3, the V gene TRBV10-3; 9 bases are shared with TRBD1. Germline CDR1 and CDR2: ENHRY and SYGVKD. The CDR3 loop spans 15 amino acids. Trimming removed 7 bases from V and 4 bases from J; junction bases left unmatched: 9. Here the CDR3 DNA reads TGTGCCATCACTCCGGGACAGGGAGGGGCAGATACGCAGTATTTT. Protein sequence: CAITPGQGGADTQYF.

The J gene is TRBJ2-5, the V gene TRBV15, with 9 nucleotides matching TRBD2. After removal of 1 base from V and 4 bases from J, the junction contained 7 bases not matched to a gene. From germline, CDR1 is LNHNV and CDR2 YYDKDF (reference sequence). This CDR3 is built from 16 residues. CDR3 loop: CATSRASREGGETQYF. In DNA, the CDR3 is TGTGCCACCAGCAGAGCTTCGCGGGAGGGCGGAGAGACCCAGTACTTC.

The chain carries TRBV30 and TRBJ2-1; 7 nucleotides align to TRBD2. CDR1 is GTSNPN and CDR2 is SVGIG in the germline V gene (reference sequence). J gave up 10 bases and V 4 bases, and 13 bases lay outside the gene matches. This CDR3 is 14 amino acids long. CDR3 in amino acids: CAWKQRGTGREQFF. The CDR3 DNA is TGTGCCTGGAAGCAGCGGGGAACTGGCAGGGAGCAGTTCTTC. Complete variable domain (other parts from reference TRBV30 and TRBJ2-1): SQTIHQWPATLVQPVGSPLSLECTVEGTSNPNLYWYRQAAGRGLQLLFYSVGIGQISSEVPQNLSASRPQDRQFILSSKKLLLSDSGFYLCAWKQRGTGREQFFGPGTRLTVL.

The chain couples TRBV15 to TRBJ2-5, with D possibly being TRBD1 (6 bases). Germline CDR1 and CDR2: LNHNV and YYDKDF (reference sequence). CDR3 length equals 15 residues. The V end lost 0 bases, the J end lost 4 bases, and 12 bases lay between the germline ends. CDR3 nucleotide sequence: TGTGCCACCAGCAGAGATAACGGACAGCTAGAGACCCAGTACTTC. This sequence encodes CATSRDNGQLETQYF. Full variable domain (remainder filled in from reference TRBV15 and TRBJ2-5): DAMVIQNPRYQVTQFGKPVTLSCSQTLNHNVMYWYQQKSSQAPKLLFHYYDKDFNNEADTPDNFQSRRPNTSFCFLDIRSPGLGDTAMYLCATSRDNGQLETQYFGPGTRLLVL.

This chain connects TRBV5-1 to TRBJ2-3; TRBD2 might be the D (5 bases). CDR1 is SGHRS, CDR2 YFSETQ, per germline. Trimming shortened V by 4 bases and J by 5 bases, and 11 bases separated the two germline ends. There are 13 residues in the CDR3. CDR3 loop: CASSLGGKDTQYF. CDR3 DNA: TGCGCCAGCAGCCTAGGAGGTAAAGATACGCAGTATTTT.